This TCR beta chain came from a study of blood T cell repertoires in COVID-19 (dated by TCRdb to 2018 to 2021). Looking at the study overall: The collaborator samples originated in the United States, Italy and Spain and spanned the acute and convalescent phases of COVID-19. The material from the prospective study consisted of cDNA or gDNA derived from T cells, B-cell-depleted T cells, or PBMCs. Deeply sampled blood TCRbeta repertoires from subjects exposed to, actively infected with, or recovered from COVID-19 were included in the dataset. The repertoires were released in a freely available public database meant as a resource for research on the immune response to SARS-CoV-2. The samples were drawn from the first 160 participants of the ongoing ImmuneRACE study and from 1,254 subjects provided by 6 global collaborators. The sample metadata nearly always contained a de-identified subject ID, COVID-19 status, age in years and sex. Where HLA class I and class II types were available, the types were taken from metadata supplied by the sample provider, not from assay-based typing. The full study reports these points: The amount of clinical and demographic metadata varied by source and participant and was provided uncurated.

The immunoSEQ Assay, a bias-controlled multiplex PCR, was used to amplify TCRbeta CDR3 regions from genomic DNA. The authors processed their data as follows. The number of nucleated cells in each sample was estimated by amplification of reference gene primers within the assay. To quantify the absolute abundance of each unique TCRbeta CDR3 rearrangement, sequence reads were collapsed and filtered. For each sample, productive Simpson clonality was calculated by taking the square root of Simpson's diversity index across productive rearrangements. Drawn from immuneACCESS, this table holds only the in-frame rearrangements with V and J called that TCRdb kept. Clones are partly lost; checked studies trace under half to an unresolved V gene and leave the rest unexplained. The DNA was the basis for D and trimming; V, J and clone size are from that table. The table for this sample lists about 140,000 clones; more than 75% of them were counted only once. About 5.6% of the sample is held by the ten biggest clonotypes.

V and J lose 1 base and 2 bases, and a span of 9 bases separates them. CDR1 SGHRS and CDR2 YFSETQ were looked up in the germline V gene. The CDR3 holds 15 amino acids from the cysteine to the phenylalanine. The read is trimmed to its CDR3 DNA, 45 bases read in frame from base 1. The collaborating institutions used their own protocols to collect whole blood in K2EDTA tubes. For TCRbeta analysis, collaborators shipped samples in one of three forms: frozen whole blood, isolated PBMCs, or DNA extracted from either of those sample types. Worth noting for this clone: It has no known antigen specificity. No much larger clonotype is one base removed from it; base qualities were not supplied.

This chain joins TRBV5-1 to TRBJ1-4, and perhaps TRBD1 as D gene, on 6 matching bases. Sequencing was performed on peripheral blood. The sequence was collected from a human donor in a cohort sampled during active COVID-19. The DNA is as follows: TGCGCCAGCAGCTTGACAGGGTCCACTAATGAAAAACTGTTTTTT. Translated, it reads CASSLTGSTNEKLFF.